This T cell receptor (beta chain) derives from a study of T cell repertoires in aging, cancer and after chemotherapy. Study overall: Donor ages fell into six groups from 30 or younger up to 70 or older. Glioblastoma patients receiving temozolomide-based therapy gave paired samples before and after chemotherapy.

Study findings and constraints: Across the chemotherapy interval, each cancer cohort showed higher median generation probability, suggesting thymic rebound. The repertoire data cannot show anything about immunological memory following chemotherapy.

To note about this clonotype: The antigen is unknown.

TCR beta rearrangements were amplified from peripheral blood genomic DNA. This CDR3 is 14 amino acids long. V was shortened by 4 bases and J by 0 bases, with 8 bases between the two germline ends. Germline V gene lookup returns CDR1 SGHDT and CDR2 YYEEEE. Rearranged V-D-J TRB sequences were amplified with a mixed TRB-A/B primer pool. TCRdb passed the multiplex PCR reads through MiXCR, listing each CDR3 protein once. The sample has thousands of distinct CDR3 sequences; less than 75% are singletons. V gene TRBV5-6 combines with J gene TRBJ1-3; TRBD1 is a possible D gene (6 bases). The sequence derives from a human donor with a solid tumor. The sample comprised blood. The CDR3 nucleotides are TGTGCCAGCAGCCGGACAGTCTCTGGAAACACCATATATTTT. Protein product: CASSRTVSGNTIYF.